The present entry profiles one T cell receptor (beta chain) with its context. Antigen specificity is unknown. Data came from immunoSEQ multiplex PCR; TCRdb stores just in-frame clones and leaves some out. The data hold about 73,000 clones, with about 91% observed a single time. This CDR3 contains 15 residues. With V trimmed by 7 bases and J by 1 base, 8 bases remained unmatched. CDR1 and CDR2 (germline): MDHEN, SYDVKM. These data come from a study of T cell responses to AZD1222 COVID-19 vaccine. Findings and limits, study-wide: The study found vaccine-associated CD4 TCRs spanning spike, dominant at 160-218 and 743-854. Unmutated regions of variants are reportedly targeted by nearly half of spike-specific TCRs.

The specimen was peripheral blood, collected on day 0 of AZD1222 vaccination. The gene calls are TRBV28 and TRBJ2-7; 9 bases are shared with TRBD1. This TCR derives from an adult in good health. Here the CDR3 DNA reads TGTGCCAGCACCGAGCAAGGGACAGGGTCCTACGAGCAGTACTTC. Translation gives CASTEQGTGSYEQYF.